This TCR beta chain was sequenced in a study of cytomegalovirus exposure and HLA in healthy donors. Donors were ostensibly healthy at sampling, although undocumented immune exposures were probable. A multiplex PCR was run with 60 Vbeta primers and 13 Jbeta primers. Clones were sequenced by immunoSEQ multiplex PCR, and TCRdb holds only the in-frame ones, with some missing. The sample carries 150,000 or so clones, over 60% recorded once. The CDR3 contains 14 residues. V lost 4 bases to trimming and J lost 5 bases, with 15 bases between them. CDR1 is SGHRS and CDR2 is YFSETQ in the germline V gene. This clone was counted once. Its antigen remains unidentified. General study points: In vitro confirmation showed three CMV-associated chains to be CMV antigen specific. Rare TCR sequences dominated, though some public TCRs recurred in many donors.

The gene calls are TRBV5-1 and TRBJ1-1; D unresolved. Sequencing input: PBMCs. The clonotype was recovered from a woman aged 25 to 39 in good health and CMV-seronegative. The CDR3 here is CASSPNTDTTEAFF. The CDR3 nucleotides read TGCGCCAGCAGCCCAAATACAGACACGACTGAAGCTTTCTTT.